Listed below are T cell receptor beta chains from one sample, sequenced in a study of cytomegalovirus exposure and HLA in healthy donors. Repertoires were generated with immunoSEQ multiplex PCR, while TCRdb's copy carries only in-frame clones and drops some. Seen here are approximately 140,000 clones, 75% observed once, and the top ten hold about 3.5%. What was sequenced was PBMCs. The source of these receptors is a man between 35 and 55 years old in good health and CMV-seronegative. Both conserved end residues are part of each CDR3. A D gene is named only where the DNA matches it firmly. Not every row has a clone size; where given, it reads once, few, many or a size class.

cdr3_nt: TGTGCCAGCAGTTTATGGACAGAAAACTATAATTCACCCCTCCACTTT; cdr3_aa: CASSLWTENYNSPLHF; j_call: TRBJ1-6; clone_size: -; cdr3_length: 16; v_call: TRBV28; d_call: -
cdr3_nt: TGTGCCAGCAGTTTATTTCGGGGAGGTCCCTATGGCTACACCTTC; cdr3_aa: CASSLFRGGPYGYTF; j_call: TRBJ1-2; clone_size: -; cdr3_length: 15; v_call: TRBV27; d_call: -
cdr3_nt: TGTGCCAGCAGCCAAGATCCAGGTACAGGAGCCACCGGGGAGCTGTTTTTT; cdr3_aa: CASSQDPGTGATGELFF; j_call: TRBJ2-2; clone_size: -; cdr3_length: 17; v_call: TRBV4-2; d_call: -
cdr3_nt: TGCGCCAGCAGTCAATCCGCAGGCAGGGGGGCCAAAAACATTCAGTACTTC; cdr3_aa: CASSQSAGRGAKNIQYF; j_call: TRBJ2-4; clone_size: -; cdr3_length: 17; v_call: TRBV23-1; d_call: TRBD1
cdr3_nt: TGCGCCAGCAGCCAAGAGAACCGAGGAGAGGGCTACACCTTC; cdr3_aa: CASSQENRGEGYTF; j_call: TRBJ1-2; clone_size: few; cdr3_length: 14; v_call: TRBV4-1; d_call: -
cdr3_nt: TGCGCCAGCAGGCCCCCTAAGGAAAGGAGAGAGACCCAGTACTTC; cdr3_aa: CASRPPKERRETQYF; j_call: TRBJ2-5; clone_size: -; cdr3_length: 15; v_call: TRBV5-1; d_call: -
cdr3_nt: TGTGCCAGCAGCAGAGACAGGGATGTGTTGGGGACCGGGGAGCTGTTTTTT; cdr3_aa: CASSRDRDVLGTGELFF; j_call: TRBJ2-2; clone_size: -; cdr3_length: 17; v_call: TRBV28; d_call: TRBD1
cdr3_nt: TGTGCCAGCAGCGCAACAGGGAATGAGCAGTTCTTC; cdr3_aa: CASSATGNEQFF; j_call: TRBJ2-1; clone_size: once; cdr3_length: 12; v_call: TRBV11-2; d_call: -
cdr3_nt: TGTGCCAGCAGTTCCGACGTAGCGGGGGGGCCCTACGAGCAGTACTTC; cdr3_aa: CASSSDVAGGPYEQYF; j_call: TRBJ2-7; clone_size: -; cdr3_length: 16; v_call: TRBV28; d_call: TRBD2
cdr3_nt: TGCGCCAGCAGCCAAGGGCTAGCGGGGCAAGAGACCCAGTACTTC; cdr3_aa: CASSQGLAGQETQYF; j_call: TRBJ2-5; clone_size: -; cdr3_length: 15; v_call: TRBV4-3; d_call: TRBD2
cdr3_nt: TGTGCCATCAGCCCCCAGCGGGGGGGCCCTGAGCAGTTCTTC; cdr3_aa: CAISPQRGGPEQFF; j_call: TRBJ2-1; clone_size: -; cdr3_length: 14; v_call: TRBV10-3; d_call: TRBD2
cdr3_nt: TGTGCCAGCAGCATAGAGGGTGGCGGGACTGAAGCTTTCTTT; cdr3_aa: CASSIEGGGTEAFF; j_call: TRBJ1-1; clone_size: few; cdr3_length: 14; v_call: TRBV7-8; d_call: -
cdr3_nt: TGTGCCAGCAGGGGAACCAAGGGGCCGAACTATGGCTACACCTTC; cdr3_aa: CASRGTKGPNYGYTF; j_call: TRBJ1-2; clone_size: -; cdr3_length: 15; v_call: TRBV2; d_call: -
cdr3_nt: TGTGCCAGCAGTCTCCGGGACAACGGTCGGTACGAGCAGTACTTC; cdr3_aa: CASSLRDNGRYEQYF; j_call: TRBJ2-7; clone_size: -; cdr3_length: 15; v_call: TRBV27; d_call: -
cdr3_nt: TGTGCCAGCAAGAGACAGGGGGCTACTGAAGCTTTCTTT; cdr3_aa: CASKRQGATEAFF; j_call: TRBJ1-1; clone_size: -; cdr3_length: 13; v_call: TRBV2; d_call: TRBD1
cdr3_nt: TGTGCCAGCAGTTTGTCGGGGAATCAGCCCCAGCATTTT; cdr3_aa: CASSLSGNQPQHF; j_call: TRBJ1-5; clone_size: -; cdr3_length: 13; v_call: TRBV28; d_call: -
cdr3_nt: TGTGCCAGCAGCTTATGGCGGGGATCGGGTCCCTACGAGCAGTACTTC; cdr3_aa: CASSLWRGSGPYEQYF; j_call: TRBJ2-7; clone_size: -; cdr3_length: 16; v_call: TRBV11-2; d_call: -
cdr3_nt: TGCGCCAGCAGCCTTCGACAGCAAGAAAAACTGTTTTTT; cdr3_aa: CASSLRQQEKLFF; j_call: TRBJ1-4; clone_size: -; cdr3_length: 13; v_call: TRBV4-1; d_call: -
cdr3_nt: TGTGCCAGCAGTTTAGGGACAGGGTTTCCCTATGGCTACACCTTC; cdr3_aa: CASSLGTGFPYGYTF; j_call: TRBJ1-2; clone_size: -; cdr3_length: 15; v_call: TRBV27; d_call: TRBD1
cdr3_nt: TGTGCCAGTAGTATTGAGGGATCGATGACCTACAATGAGCAGTTCTTC; cdr3_aa: CASSIEGSMTYNEQFF; j_call: TRBJ2-1; clone_size: -; cdr3_length: 16; v_call: TRBV19; d_call: -
cdr3_nt: TGTGCCAGCAGCCGACGACAGGGAGGAAATGGAGAAAAACTGTTTTTT; cdr3_aa: CASSRRQGGNGEKLFF; j_call: TRBJ1-4; clone_size: -; cdr3_length: 16; v_call: TRBV4-2; d_call: TRBD1
cdr3_nt: TGTGCCAGCAGCTTAAGCTCGGGAATAGGCTACGAGCAGTACTTC; cdr3_aa: CASSLSSGIGYEQYF; j_call: TRBJ2-7; clone_size: -; cdr3_length: 15; v_call: TRBV7-2; d_call: -